This is a list of T cell receptor beta chains from one sample in a study of CD8+CD57+ T cells in acquired aplastic anemia. TCRdb reprocessed the reads via MiXCR and lists one record per CDR3 protein. The profile covers hundreds of thousands of distinct CDR3 sequences, with 55% to 75% appearing a single time and 3% to 4.5% taken by the ten largest. Input material: sorted CD4+, CD8+, or CD8+CD57+ T cells (not recorded which) from PBMCs. All receptors come from a human donor in good health, serving as a control. Each CDR3 is given with its conserved first and last residue. The order of the fields is V gene, D gene, clone size, J gene, CDR3 DNA, CDR3 protein. A D gene is named only where the DNA matches it firmly. For some rows the clone size is stated as once, few or many, or as a class when expanded; others skip it.

TRBV6-5	.	.	TRBJ1-2	TGTGCCAGCGGCAGGCATCCCCTAGGCTACACCTTC	CASGRHPLGYTF
TRBV10-1	.	.	TRBJ2-3	TGTGCCAGCAGCCCCCTTTCGCGCCTTGCCGATACGCAGTATTTC	CASSPLSRLADTQYF
TRBV9	.	.	TRBJ1-1	TGTGCCAGCAGCGTAGTGCCGGGTGGGGAAGCTTTCTTT	CASSVVPGGEAFF
TRBV7-9	.	.	TRBJ1-2	TGTGCCAGCAGCCTGGACGCCGGGACCGATGTCCACACCTTC	CASSLDAGTDVHTF
TRBV19	.	.	TRBJ1-2	TGTGCCAGCAGTTCTGGCTTTTGGGGGAATGGCTACACCTTC	CASSSGFWGNGYTF
TRBV7-7	.	many	TRBJ1-1	TGTGCTAGCAGATCCCCCGGCAGGTGTGAAGCTTTCTTT	CASRSPGRCEAFF
TRBV7-3	.	once	TRBJ1-1	TGTGCCAGCAGCCAAAACACGGCATTCACTGAAGCTTTCTTT	CASSQNTAFTEAFF
TRBV2	TRBD2	few	TRBJ2-3	TGTGCCAGCATCCGGGACTACAGGTCCACAGATACGCAGTATTTT	CASIRDYRSTDTQYF
TRBV5-4	.	.	TRBJ2-5	TGTGCCAGCAGCTTGGCAGAGGTAGTGACCCAGTACTTC	CASSLAEVVTQYF
TRBV20-1	.	.	TRBJ1-4	TGCAGTGCTAGCCGTACAAGGGCGGGTGAAAAACTGTTTTTT	CSASRTRAGEKLFF
TRBV11-2	.	.	TRBJ2-7	TGCGCCAGCAGCTTAGCCAGGAACGGACACGGAGCCTACGAGCAGTACTTC	CASSLARNGHGAYEQYF
TRBV9	.	.	TRBJ1-5	TGTGCCAGCAGTGTAAACACGTCCGGGCCCCAGCATTTT	CASSVNTSGPQHF
TRBV7-9	TRBD1	.	TRBJ1-6	TGTGCCAGCAGCTCCGCGGGAGGGACAGATAATTCACCCCTCCACTTT	CASSSAGGTDNSPLHF
TRBV25-1	TRBD1	once	TRBJ1-1	TGTGCCAGCAGTGAAAACAGGGGGCGTACTGAAGCTTTCTTT	CASSENRGRTEAFF
TRBV7-3	.	many	TRBJ2-1	TGTGCCAGCAGCTGGGGGGCGGACAATGAGCAGTTCTTC	CASSWGADNEQFF
TRBV6-5	TRBD1	few	TRBJ1-6	TGTGCCAGCAGTCCCAGAAGGGGGCAGGATAATTCACCCCTCCACTTT	CASSPRRGQDNSPLHF
TRBV7-2	.	.	TRBJ1-2	TGTGCCAGCAGCTACCGGTCGTCACAGGAGAACCAGTGCTACACCTTC	CASSYRSSQENQCYTF
TRBV29-1	.	.	TRBJ1-1	.	CSVAKGANTEPFF
TRBV7-2	TRBD1	once	TRBJ1-1	TGTGCCAGCAGCCTAACAGGGGGCTCGGCGACCACCGTCGCTTTCTTT	CASSLTGGSATTVAFF
TRBV30	TRBD1	many	TRBJ1-5	TGTGCCTGGAGTATCGGAGGGGGCAGTCAGCCCCAGCATTTT	CAWSIGGGSQPQHF